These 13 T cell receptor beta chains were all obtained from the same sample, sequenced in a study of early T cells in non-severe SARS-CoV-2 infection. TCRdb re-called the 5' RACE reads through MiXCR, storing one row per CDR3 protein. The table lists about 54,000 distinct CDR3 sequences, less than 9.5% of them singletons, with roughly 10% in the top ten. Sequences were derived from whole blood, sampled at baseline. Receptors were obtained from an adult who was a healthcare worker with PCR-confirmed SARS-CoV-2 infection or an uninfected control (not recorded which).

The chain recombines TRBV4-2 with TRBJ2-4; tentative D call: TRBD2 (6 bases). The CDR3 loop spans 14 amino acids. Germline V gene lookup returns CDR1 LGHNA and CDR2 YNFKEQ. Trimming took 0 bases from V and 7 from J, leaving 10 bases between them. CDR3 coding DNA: TGTGCCAGCAGCCAAGAAGCGCGGGGCAACATTCAGTACTTC. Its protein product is CASSQEARGNIQYF.

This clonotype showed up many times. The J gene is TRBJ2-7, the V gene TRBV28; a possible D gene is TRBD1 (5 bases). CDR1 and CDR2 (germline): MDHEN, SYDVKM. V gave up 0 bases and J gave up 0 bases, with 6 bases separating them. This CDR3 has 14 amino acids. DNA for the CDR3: TGTGCCAGCAGTTTATGGGACAACTCCTACGAGCAGTACTTC. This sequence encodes CASSLWDNSYEQYF.

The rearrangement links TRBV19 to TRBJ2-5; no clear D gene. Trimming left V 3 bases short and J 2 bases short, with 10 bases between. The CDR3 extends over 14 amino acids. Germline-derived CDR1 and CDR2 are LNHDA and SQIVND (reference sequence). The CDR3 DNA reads TGTGCCAGTAGTATCAGCCAGACGCAAGAGACCCAGTACTTC. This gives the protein CASSISQTQETQYF.

CDR3 coding DNA: TGTGCCAGCAGCTTAGCGGGACTAGCTAAAGAGACCCAGTACTTC. Its protein product is CASSLAGLAKETQYF. The rearrangement links TRBV7-2 to TRBJ2-5, with 9 positions matching TRBD2. V gave up 0 bases and J gave up 3 bases; unmatched junction bases: 2. Germline V CDR1 and CDR2: SGHTA, FQGNSA. This CDR3 has 15 residues.

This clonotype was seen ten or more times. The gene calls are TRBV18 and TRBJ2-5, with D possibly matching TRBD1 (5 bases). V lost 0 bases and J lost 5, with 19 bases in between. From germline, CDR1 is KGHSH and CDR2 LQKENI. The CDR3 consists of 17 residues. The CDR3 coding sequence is TGTGCCAGCTCACCACCGGCGATCGTCGTGACAGCGGAGACCCAGTACTTC. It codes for CASSPPAIVVTAETQYF.

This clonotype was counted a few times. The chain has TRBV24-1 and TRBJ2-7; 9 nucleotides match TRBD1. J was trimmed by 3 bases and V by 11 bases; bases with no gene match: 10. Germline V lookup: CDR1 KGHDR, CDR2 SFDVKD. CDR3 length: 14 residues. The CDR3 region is CANRDRGACYEQYF. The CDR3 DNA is TGTGCCAACAGAGACAGGGGGGCCTGCTACGAGCAGTACTTC.

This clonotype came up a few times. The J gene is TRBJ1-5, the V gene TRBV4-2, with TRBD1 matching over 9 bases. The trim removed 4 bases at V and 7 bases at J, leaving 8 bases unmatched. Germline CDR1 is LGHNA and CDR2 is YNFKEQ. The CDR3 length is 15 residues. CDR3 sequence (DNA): TGTGCCAGCAGCCGAGGGACAGGGATACAGCAGCCCCAGCATTTT. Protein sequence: CASSRGTGIQQPQHF.

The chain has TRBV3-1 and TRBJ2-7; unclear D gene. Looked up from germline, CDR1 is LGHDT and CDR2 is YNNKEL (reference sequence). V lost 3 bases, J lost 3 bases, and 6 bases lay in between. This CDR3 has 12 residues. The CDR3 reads CASSQNIYEQYF. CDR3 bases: TGTGCCAGCAGCCAGAATATCTACGAGCAGTACTTC.

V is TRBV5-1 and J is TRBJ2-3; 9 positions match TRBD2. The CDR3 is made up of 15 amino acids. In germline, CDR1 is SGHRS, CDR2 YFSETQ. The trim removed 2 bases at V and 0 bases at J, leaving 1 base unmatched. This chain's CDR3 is CASSFLAGSTDTQYF. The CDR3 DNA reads TGCGCCAGCAGCTTCCTAGCGGGAAGCACAGATACGCAGTATTTT.

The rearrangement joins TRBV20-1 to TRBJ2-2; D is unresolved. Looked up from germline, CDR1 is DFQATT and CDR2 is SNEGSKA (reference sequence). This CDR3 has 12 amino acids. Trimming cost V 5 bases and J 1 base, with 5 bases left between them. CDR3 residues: CSADGNTGELFF. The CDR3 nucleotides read TGCAGTGCTGACGGGAACACCGGGGAGCTGTTTTTT.

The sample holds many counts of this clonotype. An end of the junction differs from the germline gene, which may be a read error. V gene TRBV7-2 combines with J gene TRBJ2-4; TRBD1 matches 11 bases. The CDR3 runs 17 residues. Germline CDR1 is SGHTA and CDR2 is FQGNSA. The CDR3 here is CASRHGTGGVAKNIQYF. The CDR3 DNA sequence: TGCGCCAGCAGACACGGGACAGGGGGTGTAGCCAAAAACATTCAGTACTTC.

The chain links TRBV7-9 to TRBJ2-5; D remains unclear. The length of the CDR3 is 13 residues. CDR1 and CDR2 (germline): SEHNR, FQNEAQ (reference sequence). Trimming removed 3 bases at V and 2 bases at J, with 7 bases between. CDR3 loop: CASSLTFQETQYF. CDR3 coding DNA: TGTGCCAGCAGCTTGACTTTTCAAGAGACCCAGTACTTC.

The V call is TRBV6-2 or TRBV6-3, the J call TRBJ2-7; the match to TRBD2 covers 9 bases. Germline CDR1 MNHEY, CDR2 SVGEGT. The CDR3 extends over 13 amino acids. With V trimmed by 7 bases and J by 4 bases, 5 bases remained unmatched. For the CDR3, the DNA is TGTGCCAGCACTAATAGCGGGAGTTACGAGCAGTACTTC. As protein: CASTNSGSYEQYF.